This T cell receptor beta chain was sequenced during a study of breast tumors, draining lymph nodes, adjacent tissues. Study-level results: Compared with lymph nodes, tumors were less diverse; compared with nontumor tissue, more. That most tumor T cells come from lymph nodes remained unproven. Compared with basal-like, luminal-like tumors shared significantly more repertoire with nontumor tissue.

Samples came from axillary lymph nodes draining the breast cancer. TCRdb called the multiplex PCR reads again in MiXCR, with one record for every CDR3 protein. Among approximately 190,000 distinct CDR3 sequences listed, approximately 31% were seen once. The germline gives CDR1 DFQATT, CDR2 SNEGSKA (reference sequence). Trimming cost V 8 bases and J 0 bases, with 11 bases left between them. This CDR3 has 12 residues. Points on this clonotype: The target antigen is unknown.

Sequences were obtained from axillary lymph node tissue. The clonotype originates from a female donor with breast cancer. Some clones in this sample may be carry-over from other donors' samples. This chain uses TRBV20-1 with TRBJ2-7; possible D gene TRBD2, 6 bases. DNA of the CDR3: TGCAGTTTTGGCGGGAACTCCTACGAGCAGTACTTC. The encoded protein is CSFGGNSYEQYF.